This TCR beta chain was recorded in a study of T cells after yellow fever vaccination (dated by TCRdb to the late 2010s). A note on the overall study: Libraries from fractions with low cell numbers were prepared with the SMART-Seq v4 Ultra Low Input RNA kit. To follow T-cell clones before and after primary and booster YFV17D yellow fever vaccination, bulk TCR alpha and beta repertoires were sequenced over time. Two healthy male donors made up the cohort, one aged 18 to 29 years and the other aged 30 to 40 years. Bulk PBMC replicates and cell subsets were isolated from blood drawn at multiple timepoints before and after both primary and secondary immunization. Broad study findings and their caveats: Because only two donors were included in the study, the extent to which the findings can be generalized is limited. After the booster, most of the clones that had expanded following primary vaccination were detected again (roughly 96% of CD4 and around 88% of CD8), which suggests that memory was broadly maintained. A small fraction of clonotypes showed up in both the CD4 and CD8 compartments, probably as a result of convergent recombination. FACS-sorted repertoires could contain abundant contaminating clonotypes from the bulk population, so computational filtering was required. Compared with the primary T-cell response, the secondary T-cell response was faster but weaker, reaching its peak on day 5 rather than on day 15.

These reads were obtained on an Illumina NovaSeq 6000. Synthesis of TCR cDNA relied on 5'RACE template switching, a step that introduced a universal primer site along with unique molecular identifiers. Priming of cDNA synthesis was performed from both the TCR alpha and TCR beta constant segments. Library amplification involved two PCR steps, and the second step added sample barcodes and sequencing adapters. Sequencing of libraries was performed on Illumina HiSeq 2500 (2x100 bp) or NovaSeq (2x150 bp). In the authors' own workflow: MIGEC was used to demultiplex reads and collapse the reads into UMI consensus sequences, and MiXCR was used for V(D)J alignment. Using edgeR on replicate PBMC samples, clonotypes were called vaccine-responding if FDR was below 0.01 and the log2 fold change was above 5 up to day 15. Each bulk clonotype was labeled CD4 or CD8 based on which sequenced repertoire, CD4 or CD8, contained the clonotype at higher abundance. The public reads were reprocessed in TCRdb via fastp at Q25 and MiXCR, keeping in-frame beta chains. A single entry per CDR3 protein holds the most common genes and DNA from its merged rows. The V and J calls shown here were made by TCRdb, not taken from the authors' results. Counted in this sample were 100,000 to 150,000 distinct CDR3 sequences; under 9% of them appeared once. The ten biggest clones cover 30% to 40% of the sample.

The treatment or condition label, as the study defines it: live attenuated yellow fever vaccine strain. A standard Ficoll-Paque protocol was used to isolate PBMCs from peripheral blood. CD4 and CD8 T-cell fractions were isolated with Dynabeads CD4 and CD8 positive selection kits. RNA was extracted with TriZol from bulk PBMCs, CD4 and CD8 fractions, and dextramer-positive and dextramer-negative fractions. CDR1 and CDR2 are read off the germline V gene as MGHRA and YSYEKL. Compared with germline, V lacks 0 bases and J lacks 5 bases; bases without a gene match: 6. The CDR3 goes from the cysteine to the phenylalanine over 17 residues. Only the CDR3 region is kept as DNA, spanning 51 bases read in frame from base 1. With respect to this clonotype: The clone's antigen remains unknown. Base qualities are missing; no much larger clone stands one base away.

The chain is encoded by TRBV4-1 joined to TRBJ2-5, with TRBD2 identical over 13 junction bases. The receptor's source is a man younger than 35 who received the YFV17D yellow fever vaccine. The material sequenced was CD8+ T cells sorted from PBMCs, taken on the day of the yellow fever booster vaccination. The CDR3 protein sequence reads: CASSQDLLAGGRETQYF. Here is the DNA: TGCGCCAGCAGCCAAGACCTACTAGCGGGGGGGCGGGAGACCCAGTACTTC.